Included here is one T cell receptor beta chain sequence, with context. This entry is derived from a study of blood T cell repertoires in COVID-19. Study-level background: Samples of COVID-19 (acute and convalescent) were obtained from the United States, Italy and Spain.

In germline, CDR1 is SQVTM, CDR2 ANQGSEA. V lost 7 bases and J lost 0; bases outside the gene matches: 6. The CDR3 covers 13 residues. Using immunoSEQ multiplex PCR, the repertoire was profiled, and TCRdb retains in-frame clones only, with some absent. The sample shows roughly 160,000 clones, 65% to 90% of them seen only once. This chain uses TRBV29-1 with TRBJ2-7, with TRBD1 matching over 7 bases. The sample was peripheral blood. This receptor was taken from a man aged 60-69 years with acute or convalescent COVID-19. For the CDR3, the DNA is TGCAGCGCCGGGACAGTGAGCTCCTACGAGCAGTACTTC. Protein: CSAGTVSSYEQYF.